Shown below are 24 T cell receptor beta chains from a single sample sequenced in a study of blood T cell repertoires in COVID-19. Libraries were prepared by immunoSEQ multiplex PCR; TCRdb keeps only in-frame clonotypes and omits some of them. In the table there are roughly 330,000 clones, about 90% of which are singletons. The sequencing sample was made of PBMCs or T cells enriched from blood (not recorded which). The receptors were sampled from a man aged 25 to 40 who had recovered from COVID-19.

The chain joins TRBV28 to TRBJ1-4, with 9 bases identical to TRBD1. The germline gives CDR1 MDHEN, CDR2 SYDVKM. V was clipped by 6 bases and J by 4 bases; unmatched bases: 6. CDR3 size: 15 residues. DNA for the CDR3: TGTGCCAGCAGCCAACAGGGGGCCGGTAATGAAAAACTGTTTTTT. It yields the protein CASSQQGAGNEKLFF.

The CDR3 nucleotides read TGTGCCAGCAGTTTAGTCCGGGACAGGGGAAATGAAAAACTGTTTTTT. Protein: CASSLVRDRGNEKLFF. The J gene is TRBJ1-4, the V gene TRBV27, with TRBD1 matching 10 bases. The CDR3 length is 16 residues. The germline gives CDR1 MNHEY, CDR2 SMNVEV (reference sequence). The junction had 5 bases not matched to a gene; V was cut back by 2 bases and J by 5 bases.

This chain links TRBV18 with TRBJ1-1; 11 bases fit TRBD1. Germline V gene sequence: CDR1 KGHSH, CDR2 LQKENI. This CDR3 comprises 15 residues. Losses at the gene ends were 5 bases for V and 5 bases for J; bases not matched to a gene: 7. CDR3 in amino acids: CASSIGQGAATEAFF. In DNA form, the CDR3 reads TGTGCCAGCTCAATTGGACAGGGGGCCGCGACTGAAGCTTTCTTT.

The rearrangement joins TRBV5-1 to TRBJ1-2; 9 positions match TRBD1. The CDR3 has 15 residues. The J segment lost 5 bases and the V segment lost 0 bases, leaving 5 bases of the junction unmatched. Germline CDR1 is SGHRS and CDR2 is YFSETQ. Here the CDR3 DNA reads TGCGCCAGCAGCTTGGCACAGGGGGCCTCATATGGCTACACCTTC. This encodes CASSLAQGASYGYTF.

This chain uses TRBV5-1 with TRBJ1-2; 7 nucleotides align to TRBD1. The CDR3 spans 14 residues. V was pared by 4 bases and J by 3 bases, with 6 bases of the junction left unmatched. The germline CDR1 and CDR2 sequences are SGHRS and YFSETQ. For the CDR3, the DNA is TGCGCCAGCAGCCTGACAGGGAGTCACTATGGCTACACCTTC. Its protein product is CASSLTGSHYGYTF.

This clone was observed a handful of times. In DNA form, the CDR3 reads TGTGCCAGCAGCTTAGATAGTGGACAGGGTCCCTATGGCTACACCTTC. It translates to CASSLDSGQGPYGYTF. This rearrangement joins TRBV7-2 to TRBJ1-2; the match to TRBD1 covers 8 bases. Germline lookup yields CDR1 SGHTA and CDR2 FQGNSA. The CDR3 consists of 16 residues. V lost 1 base to trimming and J lost 4 bases; unmatched junction nucleotides: 8.

The chain has TRBV7-2 and TRBJ2-7, with 7 bases identical to TRBD2. J was trimmed by 5 bases and V by 2 bases; bases with no gene match: 12. The CDR3 spans 16 residues. Germline V gene sequence: CDR1 SGHTA, CDR2 FQGNSA. The CDR3 sequence is CASSLLAGDYLNEQYF. In DNA, the CDR3 is TGTGCCAGCAGCTTACTGGCGGGGGATTACTTGAACGAGCAGTACTTC.

The chain is built from TRBV7-2 and TRBJ2-1; TRBD2 matches 7 bases. V trimming: 4 bases; J trimming: 3 bases; junction bases outside the gene matches: 6. Looked up from germline, CDR1 is SGHTA and CDR2 is FQGNSA. CDR3 length: 15 amino acids. DNA of the CDR3: TGTGCCAGCAGCTCAGGGACTACGAACTACAATGAGCAGTTCTTC. Translation gives CASSSGTTNYNEQFF.

The V gene is TRBV2, the J gene TRBJ2-7; D is unclear. V was shortened by 3 bases and J by 2 bases, with 8 bases between the two germline ends. This CDR3 contains 13 residues. Germline CDR1 is SNHLY and CDR2 is FYNNEI. The CDR3 region is CASSDPGTYEQYF. The CDR3 nucleotides are TGTGCCAGCAGTGACCCAGGTACCTACGAGCAGTACTTC.

The chain has TRBV10-3 and TRBJ1-1, with D perhaps TRBD1 (5 bases). The V end lost 6 bases, the J end lost 4 bases, and 15 bases lay between the germline ends. The germline V gene encodes CDR1 ENHRY and CDR2 SYGVKD. The length of the CDR3 is 14 residues. The CDR3 protein is CAISQGGRSTEAFF. The DNA for the CDR3 is TGTGCCATCAGCCAGGGTGGTCGGAGCACTGAAGCTTTCTTT.

CDR3 amino acids: CAISADSMNTEAFF. Here the CDR3 DNA reads TGTGCCATCAGCGCCGATAGTATGAACACTGAAGCTTTCTTT. The V gene is TRBV10-3, the J gene TRBJ1-1; D remains ambiguous. Germline V CDR1 and CDR2: ENHRY, SYGVKD. This CDR3 contains 14 residues. Trimming took 6 bases from V and 0 from J, leaving 11 bases between them.

Concerning this clone: The same CDR3 can be traced to other DNA sequences in this sample. The rearrangement joins TRBV20-1 to TRBJ2-7; a possible D gene is TRBD1 (5 bases). Germline V gene lookup returns CDR1 DFQATT and CDR2 SNEGSKA (reference sequence). V was clipped by 6 bases and J by 5 bases, with 11 bases between them. CDR3 size: 11 residues. CDR3 nucleotides: TGCAGTGCACTCCAGGGAAACGAGCAGTACTTC. Translating gives CSALQGNEQYF.

The chain recombines TRBV10-3 with TRBJ2-2, with D tentatively TRBD1 (5 bases). The V and J ends lost 6 bases and 1 base respectively, with 18 bases between them. The CDR3 length is 17 residues. Per the germline V gene, CDR1 is ENHRY and CDR2 is SYGVKD. This chain's CDR3 is CAISPHPIGQNTGELFF. The CDR3 DNA reads as TGTGCCATCAGCCCACATCCCATAGGACAGAACACCGGGGAGCTGTTTTTT.

The V call is TRBV9, the J call TRBJ2-7; 10 bases are a match to TRBD2. V shed 3 bases and J 2 bases; nucleotides not matched to a gene: 5. Germline V gene data show CDR1 as SGDLS and CDR2 as YYNGEE. CDR3 size: 15 residues. The CDR3: CASSELAGRTYEQYF. The CDR3, as DNA: TGTGCCAGCAGCGAACTAGCGGGGAGGACCTACGAGCAGTACTTC.

The J gene is TRBJ1-4, the V gene TRBV5-1, with D possibly being TRBD1 (6 bases). Germline V gene lookup returns CDR1 SGHRS and CDR2 YFSETQ. V was clipped by 2 bases and J by 8 bases, with 22 bases between them. CDR3 size: 17 residues. CDR3 bases: TGCGCCAGCAGCTTAACAGGGACCCCGAGCGCTTGGGAAAAACTGTTTTTT. As protein: CASSLTGTPSAWEKLFF.

The chain links TRBV6-5 to TRBJ1-6; 7 nucleotides align to TRBD1. J lost 7 bases, V lost 9 bases, and 6 bases had no gene match. The CDR3 loop spans 13 amino acids. The germline gives CDR1 MNHEY, CDR2 SVGAGI. CDR3 coding DNA: TGTGCCAGTAAGACAGGGAACAATTCACCCCTCCACTTT. Amino acid sequence: CASKTGNNSPLHF.

V gene TRBV10-2 combines with J gene TRBJ2-7, with 12 bases fitting TRBD1. Germline V gene lookup returns CDR1 WSHSY and CDR2 SAAADI. V lost 6 bases to trimming and J lost 5 bases; unmatched junction nucleotides: 5. The CDR3 covers 14 residues. In DNA form, the CDR3 reads TGCGCCAGCAGGGGACAGGGGGCGAGAAACGAGCAGTACTTC. Translating it yields CASRGQGARNEQYF.

The chain recombines TRBV5-8 with TRBJ2-3; 7 bases are a match to TRBD2. V trimming: 4 bases; J trimming: 1 base; junction bases outside the gene matches: 12. This CDR3 comprises 17 residues. Germline V lookup: CDR1 SGHTS, CDR2 YDEGEE. The chain's CDR3 is CASSTDPPAGGTDTQYF. The CDR3 DNA reads TGTGCCAGCAGCACCGACCCCCCCGCGGGGGGCACAGATACGCAGTATTTT.

V usage is TRBV18 and J usage is TRBJ1-4; 7 nucleotides match TRBD1. The germline CDR1 and CDR2 sequences are KGHSH and LQKENI. CDR3 length: 14 residues. Trimming at V came to 3 bases and at J to 7 bases, leaving 5 bases not matched to a gene. CDR3 in amino acids: CASSPTGLGEKLFF. The CDR3 DNA follows: TGTGCCAGCTCACCGACAGGGCTCGGTGAAAAACTGTTTTTT.

The chain carries TRBV3-1 (or the pseudogene TRBV3-2) and TRBJ2-1; 7 bases match TRBD1. Germline CDR1 reads LGHDT; CDR2 reads YNNKEL (reference sequence). Trimming cost V 1 base and J 2 bases; bases outside gene matches: 8. This CDR3 comprises 17 residues. DNA of the CDR3: TGTGCCAGCAGCCAAGTGGGGACAGAGGGCCCCTACAATGAGCAGTTCTTC. Residues: CASSQVGTEGPYNEQFF.

The V call is TRBV3-1 (or the pseudogene TRBV3-2), the J call TRBJ1-4; 8 nucleotides match TRBD1. The CDR3 has 16 residues. V was pared by 0 bases and J by 2 bases, with 2 bases of the junction left unmatched. Germline CDR1 LGHDT, CDR2 YNNKEL (reference sequence). In DNA, the CDR3 is TGTGCCAGCAGCCAAGATTGGACAGGGACTAATGAAAAACTGTTTTTT. As protein: CASSQDWTGTNEKLFF.

The chain recombines TRBV11-2 with TRBJ2-2; D perhaps matches TRBD2 (6 bases). CDR1 is SGHAT and CDR2 is FQNNGV in the germline V gene. V was shortened by 2 bases and J by 4 bases, with 8 bases between the two germline ends. The CDR3 runs to 14 residues. The CDR3 nucleotides read TGTGCCAGCAGCTTATTCGGGGGCACCGGGGAGCTGTTTTTT. Protein: CASSLFGGTGELFF.

As to this clone: Different DNA sequences within this sample yield the same CDR3. The rearrangement links TRBV11-2 to TRBJ2-5, with D possibly being TRBD1 (5 bases). V lost 4 bases, J lost 0 bases, and 9 bases lay in between. Germline values: CDR1 SGHAT, CDR2 FQNNGV. The CDR3 is 14 residues long. CDR3 in amino acids: CASSSQGHQETQYF. The DNA of the CDR3 is TGTGCCAGCAGCTCCCAGGGTCACCAAGAGACCCAGTACTTC.

The genes are TRBV18 and TRBJ2-3; D unresolved. The ends were cut back, 4 bases at V and 3 bases at J, with 11 bases in the middle. The CDR3 runs 14 residues. From germline, CDR1 is KGHSH and CDR2 LQKENI. The CDR3 DNA is TGTGCCAGCTCACGCGGTCATGGGACAGATACGCAGTATTTT. Amino acid sequence: CASSRGHGTDTQYF. The variable domain in full, completed from reference TRBV18 and TRBJ2-3, reads NAGVMQNPRHLVRRRGQEARLRCSPMKGHSHVYWYRQLPEEGLKFMVYLQKENIIDESGMPKERFSAEFPKEGPSILRIQQVVRGDSAAYFCASSRGHGTDTQYFGPGTRLTVL.